Listed below are T cell receptor beta chains from one sample, sequenced in a study of shared clonotypes between healthy human individuals. Clones were read by immunoSEQ multiplex PCR, and TCRdb kept only the in-frame ones, dropping some. The table includes under 550,000 clones, around 96% detected once. Input material: naive CD4+ T cells sorted from blood. The source is a woman aged 30 to 39 in good health. CDR3s include the opening cysteine and the closing phenylalanine or tryptophan. The D gene is left open where the match is weak. The size of a clone is reported for some rows only, either as once, few or many, or as a class for expanded clones.

clone size,V gene,CDR3 length,D gene,J gene,CDR3 protein,CDR3 DNA
-,TRBV5-1,17,TRBD2,TRBJ2-5,CASSIGLAGGWQETQYF,TGCGCCAGCAGCATTGGACTAGCGGGAGGGTGGCAAGAGACCCAGTACTTC
-,TRBV2,17,TRBD2,TRBJ2-6,CASRLAGGNSGANVLTF,TGTGCCAGCAGGCTAGCGGGGGGAAACTCTGGGGCCAACGTCCTGACTTTC
-,TRBV7-9,12,-,TRBJ2-7,CASSLVRYEQYF,TGTGCCAGCAGCTTAGTTCGCTACGAGCAGTACTTC
-,TRBV6-5,13,-,TRBJ1-2,CASSPDGEYGYTF,TGTGCCAGCAGCCCGGACGGGGAATATGGCTACACCTTC
few,TRBV11-2,16,TRBD2,TRBJ2-7,CASSPLVASGSSGQYF,TGTGCCAGCAGCCCCCTTGTCGCTAGCGGGAGTTCGGGGCAGTACTTC
-,TRBV27,15,TRBD2,TRBJ2-3,CASSLWGGGGDTQYF,TGTGCCAGCAGTTTATGGGGCGGGGGAGGGGATACGCAGTATTTT
-,TRBV21-1,15,-,TRBJ2-2,CASSKYSANTGELFF,TGTGCCAGCAGCAAATACAGTGCGAACACCGGGGAGCTGTTTTTT
-,TRBV10-3,15,-,TRBJ2-4,CAISESGGAAYIQYF,TGTGCCATCAGTGAGTCAGGGGGAGCGGCATACATTCAGTACTTC
-,TRBV6-5,15,-,TRBJ1-6,CASRLKTGGGSPLHF,TGTGCCAGCAGGCTGAAGACAGGTGGTGGTTCACCCCTCCACTTT
-,TRBV7-6,13,TRBD2,TRBJ2-7,CASSRTSSYEQYF,TGTGCCAGCAGTCGGACTAGCTCCTACGAGCAGTACTTC
once,TRBV5-5,16,-,TRBJ1-3,CASSLEPGVSGNTIYF,TGTGCCAGCAGCTTGGAGCCCGGGGTCTCTGGAAACACCATATATTTT
-,TRBV19,17,-,TRBJ1-4,CASSIWSPRLHEEKLFF,TGTGCCAGTAGTATTTGGTCGCCGCGCCTCCATGAGGAAAAACTGTTTTTT
few,TRBV9,14,-,TRBJ2-5,CASSARPAEETQYF,TGTGCCAGCAGCGCCCGTCCCGCCGAAGAGACCCAGTACTTC
-,TRBV6-5,16,-,TRBJ2-3,CASSYSGLGNTDTQYF,TGTGCCAGCAGTTACTCTGGCCTGGGGAACACAGATACGCAGTATTTT
-,TRBV5-1,14,-,TRBJ2-7,CASNSETWSYEQYF,TGCGCCAGCAATAGCGAGACGTGGTCCTACGAGCAGTACTTC
-,TRBV5-1,16,TRBD1,TRBJ1-4,CASSLAVGQGHEKLFF,TGCGCCAGCAGCCTGGCGGTTGGACAGGGGCATGAAAAACTGTTTTTT
-,TRBV10-3,17,-,TRBJ2-7,CAISGRDPHFGSYEQYF,TGTGCCATCAGTGGCCGGGACCCGCACTTCGGGTCCTACGAGCAGTACTTC
-,TRBV28,14,-,TRBJ2-5,CASSRRGVGETQYF,TGTGCCAGCAGTCGAAGGGGGGTCGGGGAGACCCAGTACTTC
-,TRBV28,15,-,TRBJ2-7,CASSPTSSGRYEQYF,TGTGCCAGCAGTCCTACTAGCTCGGGGCGGTACGAGCAGTACTTC
-,TRBV18,13,-,TRBJ1-2,CASSPPPGTGYTF,TGTGCCAGCTCACCACCTCCAGGCACTGGCTACACCTTC
-,TRBV5-3,18,TRBD2,TRBJ2-5,CARTPPSGSGGGQETQYF,TGTGCCAGAACCCCCCCGTCCGGTAGCGGGGGGGGCCAAGAGACCCAGTACTTC
-,TRBV10-1,12,-,TRBJ2-3,CASSDSGTTQYF,TGCGCCAGCAGTGATTCGGGAACTACGCAGTATTTT
-,TRBV27,13,-,TRBJ2-7,CASSSWDGSEQYF,TGTGCCAGCAGTTCGTGGGACGGTTCCGAGCAGTACTTC
once,TRBV19,15,-,TRBJ2-7,CASSPIWDLHYEQYF,TGTGCCAGTAGTCCAATTTGGGACCTACACTACGAGCAGTACTTC
-,TRBV7-9,16,-,TRBJ1-2,CASSLRGTGTSHGYTF,TGTGCCAGCAGCTTAAGGGGAACAGGGACCAGCCATGGCTACACCTTC
-,TRBV28,13,-,TRBJ1-4,CASSSPGNEKLFF,TGTGCCAGCAGTTCCCCGGGGAATGAAAAACTGTTTTTT
-,TRBV29-1,12,-,TRBJ1-1,CSVASRDTEAFF,TGCAGCGTTGCTTCCAGAGACACTGAAGCTTTCTTT
-,TRBV4-3,11,-,TRBJ2-1,CASSHLAEQFF,TGCGCCAGCAGCCATTTAGCTGAGCAGTTCTTC
-,TRBV5-8,16,-,TRBJ2-5,CASSPLRVGIRETQYF,TGTGCCAGCAGCCCTCTCCGAGTGGGTATCCGTGAGACCCAGTACTTC
-,TRBV27,15,TRBD1,TRBJ1-2,CASSPIDRGIYGYTF,TGTGCCAGCAGTCCTATTGACAGGGGAATTTATGGCTACACCTTC
-,TRBV29-1,13,TRBD2,TRBJ2-7,CSTRMAGAYEQYF,TGCAGCACGCGAATGGCGGGGGCCTACGAGCAGTACTTC
-,TRBV18,12,-,TRBJ2-7,CASSPLPGEQYF,TGTGCCAGCTCACCACTCCCGGGCGAGCAGTACTTC
-,TRBV29-1,12,-,TRBJ2-7,CSVVGVTYEQYF,TGCAGCGTTGTCGGCGTGACCTACGAGCAGTACTTC
once,TRBV28,15,-,TRBJ1-5,CASSLGDYSNQPQHF,TGTGCCAGCAGTTTAGGCGATTATAGCAATCAGCCCCAGCATTTT
-,TRBV7-9,15,-,TRBJ2-2,CASSFEGPNTGELFF,TGTGCCAGCAGCTTCGAGGGACCGAACACCGGGGAGCTGTTTTTT
-,TRBV13,14,-,TRBJ2-5,CASSYRDVVETQYF,TGTGCCAGCAGCTATAGGGACGTAGTGGAGACCCAGTACTTC
-,TRBV2,12,-,TRBJ2-2,CASSLNTGELFF,TGTGCCAGCAGCCTGAACACCGGGGAGCTGTTTTTT
-,TRBV10-2,12,-,TRBJ1-4,CASSARNEKLFF,TGCGCCAGCAGTGCCCGTAATGAAAAACTGTTTTTT
few,TRBV25-1,13,-,TRBJ1-2,CASSPNDPYGYTF,TGTGCCAGCAGCCCGAACGACCCCTATGGCTACACCTTC
-,TRBV27,16,TRBD1,TRBJ2-7,CASRTLMGQGWHEQYF,TGTGCCAGCCGTACATTGATGGGACAGGGGTGGCACGAGCAGTACTTC
-,TRBV6-1,15,-,TRBJ2-7,CASSEGANPTYEQYF,TGTGCCAGCAGTGAAGGAGCTAACCCGACCTACGAGCAGTACTTC
few,TRBV30,11,-,TRBJ2-3,CAWSRADTQYF,TGTGCCTGGAGTCGGGCAGATACGCAGTATTTT
once,TRBV5-1,15,-,TRBJ2-1,CASSFSQSNYNEQFF,TGCGCCAGCAGCTTCTCACAGAGTAATTACAATGAGCAGTTCTTC
once,TRBV28,15,TRBD1,TRBJ2-7,CATLSLGQGLGEQYF,TGTGCCACCTTGTCTCTGGGACAGGGGTTAGGCGAGCAGTACTTC
-,TRBV30,16,-,TRBJ2-7,CAWSVQRDSDSYEQYF,TGTGCCTGGAGTGTACAGCGGGACAGCGACTCCTACGAGCAGTACTTC
-,TRBV7-9,13,-,TRBJ2-7,CASSLSSSSEQYF,TGTGCCAGCAGCTTGTCTTCCAGCTCCGAGCAGTACTTC
-,TRBV5-4,15,TRBD1,TRBJ2-3,CASSVGQGAADTQYF,TGTGCCAGCAGCGTGGGACAGGGGGCTGCAGATACGCAGTATTTT
-,TRBV5-1,16,TRBD1,TRBJ2-7,CASSLASGTGAYEQYF,TGCGCCAGCAGCTTGGCGTCAGGGACAGGGGCCTACGAGCAGTACTTC
-,TRBV27,15,TRBD2,TRBJ2-1,CASRLAGGFYNEQFF,TGTGCCAGTCGACTAGCGGGAGGGTTCTACAATGAGCAGTTCTTC
-,TRBV18,18,TRBD2,TRBJ2-3,CASSPRLAGGTGADTQYF,TGTGCCAGCTCACCACGTCTAGCGGGAGGGACGGGGGCAGATACGCAGTATTTT
-,TRBV6-1,14,-,TRBJ1-1,CASSFDSGNTEAFF,TGTGCCAGCAGTTTTGACTCGGGGAACACTGAAGCTTTCTTT
-,TRBV11-2,14,-,TRBJ1-2,CASSSTDSSYGYTF,TGTGCCAGCAGCTCGACAGACAGCTCCTATGGCTACACCTTC
-,TRBV28,13,-,TRBJ1-1,CASRRTGYTEAFF,TGTGCCAGCAGGAGAACAGGCTACACTGAAGCTTTCTTT
-,TRBV4-1,14,TRBD1,TRBJ2-7,CASSLRDRDYEQYF,TGCGCCAGCAGCCTCCGTGACAGGGACTACGAGCAGTACTTC
-,TRBV28,14,-,TRBJ1-2,CGSSSRSQGGGYTF,TGTGGCAGCAGTTCCCGGTCACAGGGAGGTGGCTACACCTTC
-,TRBV7-6,15,TRBD1,TRBJ1-5,CASSRGTGVNQPQHF,TGTGCCAGCAGCCGCGGGACAGGGGTTAATCAGCCCCAGCATTTT
-,TRBV28,17,-,TRBJ2-5,CASSLRLGHGVQETQYF,TGTGCCAGCAGTTTAAGGTTGGGGCACGGGGTACAAGAGACCCAGTACTTC
once,TRBV11-2,17,-,TRBJ1-2,CASRTARGRNFNYGYTF,TGTGCCAGCAGAACCGCTCGGGGACGAAACTTTAACTATGGCTACACCTTC